This T cell receptor (beta chain) was sequenced during a study of blood T cell repertoires in COVID-19. About the study: Sites in the United States, Italy and Spain provided acute and convalescent COVID-19 samples.

V was trimmed by 2 bases and J by 5 bases, leaving 9 bases between them. This CDR3 spans 13 amino acids. In the study's own analysis: Nucleated cell counts were estimated from reference gene primer amplification. Clones were read by immunoSEQ multiplex PCR, and TCRdb kept only the in-frame ones, dropping some. The V and J calls and clone size come from that table; D and trimming were worked out from the DNA. The profile shows approximately 260,000 clones, about 88% of them singletons. The clonotype originates from a woman between 40 and 55 years old who had recovered from COVID-19. V is TRBV12-3 or TRBV12-4 and J is TRBJ1-1; D might be TRBD1 (6 bases). Sequenced input: peripheral blood. The CDR3 nucleotides are TGTGCCAGCAGTTTAACAGGGTGGACTGAAGCTTTCTTT. This sequence encodes CASSLTGWTEAFF.